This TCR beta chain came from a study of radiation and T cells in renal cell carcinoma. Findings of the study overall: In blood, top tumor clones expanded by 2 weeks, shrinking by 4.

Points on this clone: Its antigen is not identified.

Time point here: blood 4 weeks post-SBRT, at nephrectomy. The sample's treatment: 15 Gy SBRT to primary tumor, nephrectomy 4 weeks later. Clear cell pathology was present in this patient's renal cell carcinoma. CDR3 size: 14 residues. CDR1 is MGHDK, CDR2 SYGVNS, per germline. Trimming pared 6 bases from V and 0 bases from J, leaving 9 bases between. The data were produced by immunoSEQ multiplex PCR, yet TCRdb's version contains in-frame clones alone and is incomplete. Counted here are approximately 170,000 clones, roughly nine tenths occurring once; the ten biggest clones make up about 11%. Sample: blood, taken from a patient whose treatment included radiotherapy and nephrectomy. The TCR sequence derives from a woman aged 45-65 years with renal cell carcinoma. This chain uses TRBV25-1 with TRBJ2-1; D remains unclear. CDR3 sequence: CASRSPSSYNEQFF. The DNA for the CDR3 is TGTGCCAGCAGAAGCCCCAGCTCCTACAATGAGCAGTTCTTC.